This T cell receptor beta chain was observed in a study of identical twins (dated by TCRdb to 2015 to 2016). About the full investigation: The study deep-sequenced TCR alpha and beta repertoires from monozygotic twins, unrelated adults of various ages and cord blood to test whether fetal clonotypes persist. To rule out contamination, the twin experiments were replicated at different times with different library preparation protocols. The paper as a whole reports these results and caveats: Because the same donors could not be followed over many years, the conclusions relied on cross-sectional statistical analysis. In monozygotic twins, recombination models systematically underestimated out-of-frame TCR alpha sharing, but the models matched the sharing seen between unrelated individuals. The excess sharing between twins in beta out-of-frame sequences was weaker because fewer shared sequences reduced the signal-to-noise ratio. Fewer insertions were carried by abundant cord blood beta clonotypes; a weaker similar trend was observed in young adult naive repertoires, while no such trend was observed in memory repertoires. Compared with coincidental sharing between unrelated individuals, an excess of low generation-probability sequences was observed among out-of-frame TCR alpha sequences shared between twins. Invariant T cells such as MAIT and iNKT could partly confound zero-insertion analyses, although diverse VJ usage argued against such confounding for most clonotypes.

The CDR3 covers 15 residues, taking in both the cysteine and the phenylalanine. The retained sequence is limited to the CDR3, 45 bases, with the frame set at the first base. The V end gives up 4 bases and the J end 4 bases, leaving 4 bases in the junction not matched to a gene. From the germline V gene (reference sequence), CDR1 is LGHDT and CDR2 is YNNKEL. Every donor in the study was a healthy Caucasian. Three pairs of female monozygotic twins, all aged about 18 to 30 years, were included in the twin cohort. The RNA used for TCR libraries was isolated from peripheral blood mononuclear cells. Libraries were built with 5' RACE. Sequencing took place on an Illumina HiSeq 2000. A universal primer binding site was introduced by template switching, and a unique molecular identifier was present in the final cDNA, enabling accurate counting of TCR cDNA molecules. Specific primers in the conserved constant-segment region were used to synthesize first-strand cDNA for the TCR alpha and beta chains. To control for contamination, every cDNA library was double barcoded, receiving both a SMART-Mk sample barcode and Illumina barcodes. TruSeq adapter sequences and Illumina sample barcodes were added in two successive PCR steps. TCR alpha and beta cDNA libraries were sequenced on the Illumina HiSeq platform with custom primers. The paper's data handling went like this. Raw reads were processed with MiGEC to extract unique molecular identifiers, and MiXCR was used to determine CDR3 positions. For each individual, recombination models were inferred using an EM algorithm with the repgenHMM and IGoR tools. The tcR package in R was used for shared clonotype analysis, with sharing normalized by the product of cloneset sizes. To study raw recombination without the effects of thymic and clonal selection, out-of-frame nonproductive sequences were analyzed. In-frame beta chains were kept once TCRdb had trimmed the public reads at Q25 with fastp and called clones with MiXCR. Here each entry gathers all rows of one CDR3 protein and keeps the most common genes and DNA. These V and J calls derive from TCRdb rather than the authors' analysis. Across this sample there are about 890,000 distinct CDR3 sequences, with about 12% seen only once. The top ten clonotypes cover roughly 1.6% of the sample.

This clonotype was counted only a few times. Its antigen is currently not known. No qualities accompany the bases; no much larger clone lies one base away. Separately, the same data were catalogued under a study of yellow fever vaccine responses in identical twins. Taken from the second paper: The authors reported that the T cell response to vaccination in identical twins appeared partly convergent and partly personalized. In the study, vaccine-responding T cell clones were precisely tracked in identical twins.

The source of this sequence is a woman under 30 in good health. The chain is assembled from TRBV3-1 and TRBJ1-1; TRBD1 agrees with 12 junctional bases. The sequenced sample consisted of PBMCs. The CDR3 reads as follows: CASSRGTGGFTEAFF. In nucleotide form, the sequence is TGTGCCAGCAGCCGAGGGACAGGGGGCTTCACTGAAGCTTTCTTT.